This is a list of T cell receptor beta chains from one sample in a study of T cell responses to AZD1222 COVID-19 vaccine. Here immunoSEQ multiplex PCR was the method, and the copy in TCRdb shows in-frame clones only, minus some. The sample contains 150,000 to 200,000 clones, 75% to 90% of which appear only once. The specimen comprised peripheral blood, sampled on day 0 of MenACWY control vaccination. Receptors were obtained from an adult in good health. Both conserved end residues are part of each CDR3. D genes are given only for firm matches. Not every row has a clone size; where given, it reads once, few, many or a size class.

>TRBV20-1|10|TRBJ1-1|-|-
TGCAGTGATGGGAACACTGAAGCTTTCTTT
CSDGNTEAFF
>TRBV3-1/TRBV3-2|15|TRBJ2-7|-|TRBD2
TGTGCCAGCAGTCGCTCACTAGCGGGAGCCTACGAGCAGTACTTC
CASSRSLAGAYEQYF
>TRBV29-1|12|TRBJ1-1|-|-
TGCAGCGTTGAAGAATCGGTAGGGAAGGCTTTCTTT
CSVEESVGKAFF
>TRBV19|14|TRBJ1-1|-|-
TGTGCCAGTAGTACGAAGACAGGGAACACTGAAGCTTTCTTT
CASSTKTGNTEAFF
>TRBV7-3|13|TRBJ1-2|-|-
TGTGCCAGCGGAGAGAGGGCCTCTGGTGGCTACACCTTC
CASGERASGGYTF
>TRBV30|15|TRBJ1-4|-|-
TGTGCCTGGAGTTCTACAATCGTAACTAATGAAAAACTGTTTTTT
CAWSSTIVTNEKLFF
>TRBV4-1|14|TRBJ2-1|-|-
TGCGCCAGCAGCCAAGATATGTCTAACAATGAGCAGTTCTTC
CASSQDMSNNEQFF
>TRBV18|14|TRBJ2-2|-|-
TGTGCCAGCTCACCACCGAAGGACACCGGGGAGCTGTTTTTT
CASSPPKDTGELFF
>TRBV2|13|TRBJ2-7|-|-
TGTGCCAGCAGCCCCGGGGCAGTGTACGAGCAGTACTTC
CASSPGAVYEQYF
>TRBV7-4|17|TRBJ2-7|-|-
TGTGCCAGCAGCTTAGTTACAGCCTGTCGACTGCAATACGAGCAGTACTTC
CASSLVTACRLQYEQYF
>TRBV5-6|12|TRBJ1-5|-|-
TGTGCCAGCAGCTTACGAGGTCAGCCCCAGCATTTT
CASSLRGQPQHF
>TRBV2|16|TRBJ2-6|-|-
TGTGCCAGCAGTGAAGCATTTTTCTCTGGGGCCAACGTCCTGACTTTC
CASSEAFFSGANVLTF
>TRBV12-3/TRBV12-4|13|TRBJ1-2|-|TRBD1
TGTGCCAGCACCCGGACAGGGGCTAGTGGCTACACCTTC
CASTRTGASGYTF
>TRBV3-1/TRBV3-2|15|TRBJ1-4|-|-
TGTGCCAGCAGCCAACAAGGCTCCGGTAATGAAAAACTGTTTTTT
CASSQQGSGNEKLFF
>TRBV3-1/TRBV3-2|15|TRBJ1-5|-|-
TGTGCCAGCAGCCGCAACTTCGGTAGCAATCAGCCCCAGCATTTT
CASSRNFGSNQPQHF
>TRBV30|16|TRBJ1-2|-|-
TGTGCCTGGAGTCCTCCCCGATCAGGATTAAACTATGGCTACACCTTC
CAWSPPRSGLNYGYTF
>TRBV27|17|TRBJ2-4|-|TRBD1
TGTGCCAGCAGCCTCACAGGGGGCAGACTAGCCAAAAACATTCAGTACTTC
CASSLTGGRLAKNIQYF
>TRBV5-5|13|TRBJ2-2|-|TRBD2
TGTGCCAGCAGTCGGGGGGACACCGGGGAGCTGTTTTTT
CASSRGDTGELFF
>TRBV9|16|TRBJ2-1|few|TRBD2
TGTGCCAGCAGCAACGGGGGGACTAGCGAATTCAATGAGCAGTTCTTC
CASSNGGTSEFNEQFF
>TRBV2|11|TRBJ1-1|-|-
TGTGCCAGCACTTATTCCGGTGAAGCTTTCTTT
CASTYSGEAFF
>TRBV12-3/TRBV12-4|10|TRBJ1-1|-|-
TGTGCCAGCTCTAGTACTGAAGCTTTCTTT
CASSSTEAFF
>TRBV28|15|TRBJ2-2|few|-
TGTGCCAGCATTACAAACAGGGAGGTCACCGGGGAGCTGTTTTTT
CASITNREVTGELFF
>TRBV30|13|TRBJ2-6|-|-
TGTGCCTTTGACAGCTCTGGGGCCAACGTCCTGACTTTC
CAFDSSGANVLTF
>TRBV6-5|15|TRBJ1-1|-|-
TGTGCCAGCAGTTACTCGGCGCGATTGAACACTGAAGCTTTCTTT
CASSYSARLNTEAFF
>TRBV5-4|15|TRBJ2-4|-|-
TGTGCCAGCAGCTTGGCGGTGGGGGAGTTAAACATTCAGTACTTC
CASSLAVGELNIQYF
>TRBV7-2|14|TRBJ1-2|-|TRBD1
TGTGCCAGCAGCGGAGCGACAGGGAACTATGGCTACACCTTC
CASSGATGNYGYTF
>TRBV29-1|14|TRBJ2-1|-|TRBD2
TGCAGCGTTGTACGGGCGGGAGATTACAATGAGCAGTTCTTC
CSVVRAGDYNEQFF
>TRBV15|12|TRBJ1-5|-|-
TGTGCCACCAGCAGAGGGGGACAGCCCCAGCATTTT
CATSRGGQPQHF
>TRBV21-1|13|TRBJ2-1|-|-
TGTGCCAGCAGACTAGCGGAGGCCCATGAGCAGTTCTTC
CASRLAEAHEQFF
>TRBV5-4|15|TRBJ1-1|-|-
TGTGCCAGCAGCGGGGGGCCTCACAGGGACACTGAAGCTTTCTTT
CASSGGPHRDTEAFF
>TRBV11-3|13|TRBJ1-1|-|-
TGTGCCAGCAGTCGGGGGCCTGTCACTGAAGCTTTCTTT
CASSRGPVTEAFF
>TRBV7-2|15|TRBJ2-5|-|TRBD2
TGTGCCAGCAGCTTAGGTAGCGGGAACTGGGAGACCCAGTACTTC
CASSLGSGNWETQYF
>TRBV5-4|16|TRBJ1-2|-|-
TGTGCCAGCAGCTTGGGGTCAGGAGACCCTAACTATGGCTACACCTTC
CASSLGSGDPNYGYTF
>TRBV11-3|18|TRBJ2-2|-|TRBD1
TGTGCCAGCAGCTTAGATCAAGGGGGGACAGGGAACACCGGGGAGCTGTTTTTT
CASSLDQGGTGNTGELFF
>TRBV25-1|14|TRBJ1-1|-|TRBD1
TGTGCCAGCAGGCGACAGGGGGCGGACACTGAAGCTTTCTTT
CASRRQGADTEAFF
>TRBV6-5|15|TRBJ1-3|-|TRBD1
TGTGCCAGCAGTTACGCAGGGGGTCCTGGAAACACCATATATTTT
CASSYAGGPGNTIYF
>TRBV15|17|TRBJ2-2|once|-
TGTGCCACCAGCAGGATAACCGGGACGGACAACACCGGGGAGCTGTTTTTT
CATSRITGTDNTGELFF
>TRBV10-3|12|TRBJ1-2|-|-
TGTGCCATCAGTGCCTCCTTACAGGGCTACACCTTC
CAISASLQGYTF
>TRBV5-1|14|TRBJ2-7|-|-
TGCGCCAGCAGCTTGGATAGCCTCTCCTACGAGCAGTACTTC
CASSLDSLSYEQYF
>TRBV6-1|16|TRBJ2-1|-|-
TGTGCCAGCAGTGCACTCCGGGTTCGGCCTTACAATGAGCAGTTCTTC
CASSALRVRPYNEQFF
>TRBV2|14|TRBJ2-7|-|TRBD1
TGTGCCAGCAGTACACGGGACAGGGGTGGAGAGCAGTACTTC
CASSTRDRGGEQYF
>TRBV6-6|15|TRBJ2-7|once|TRBD1
TGTGCCAGCAGTAAGACAGGGGGGGATACCTACGAGCAGTACTTC
CASSKTGGDTYEQYF
>TRBV28|14|TRBJ1-4|-|-
TGTGCCAGCAGAAGCGGGGGCCTTAATGAAAAACTGTTTTTT
CASRSGGLNEKLFF
>TRBV3-1/TRBV3-2|14|TRBJ1-1|-|-
TGTGCCAGCAGCCTGACAGATATGAACACTGAAGCTTTCTTT
CASSLTDMNTEAFF
>TRBV7-2|14|TRBJ1-2|-|TRBD1
TGTGCCAGCAGACCCCAGGGGGGTAACTATGGCTACACCTTC
CASRPQGGNYGYTF
>TRBV5-4|15|TRBJ1-2|-|-
TGTGCCAGCAGTCTGGATGAGGGGCCGAACTATGGCTACACCTTC
CASSLDEGPNYGYTF
>TRBV7-2|16|TRBJ1-5|-|TRBD1
TGTGCCAGCAGCTTAAACACAGGGGGCCGCAATCAGCCCCAGCATTTT
CASSLNTGGRNQPQHF
>TRBV5-4|14|TRBJ2-2|once|-
TGTGCCATTTCAGACGGATTCGGAACCGGGGAGCTGTTTTTT
CAISDGFGTGELFF
>TRBV6-5|14|TRBJ1-1|few|-
TGTGCCAGCAGTCTCGCGACAGGGAACACTGAAGCTTTCTTT
CASSLATGNTEAFF
>TRBV30|14|TRBJ1-5|-|-
TGTGCCTGGAGTGACGGGACAAGGAATCAGCCCCAGCATTTT
CAWSDGTRNQPQHF
>TRBV19|15|TRBJ1-5|-|TRBD1
TGTGCCAGTAGTATTACCGGGACAGCTAATCAGCCCCAGCATTTT
CASSITGTANQPQHF
>TRBV5-6|12|TRBJ1-2|-|-
TGTGCCAGCAGCTTGGACGGCTGGGGCTACACCTTC
CASSLDGWGYTF
>TRBV18|15|TRBJ2-7|-|TRBD1
TGTGCCAGCTCACCAGGGGACAGGGCGATTTACGAGCAGTACTTC
CASSPGDRAIYEQYF
>TRBV19|13|TRBJ2-3|-|TRBD1
TGTGCCAGTACCGGACAGGGGGCAGATACGCAGTATTTT
CASTGQGADTQYF
>TRBV11-2|12|TRBJ1-1|-|-
TGTGCCAGCACCCTGAGGGGGTCTGAAGCTTTCTTT
CASTLRGSEAFF
>TRBV24-1|15|TRBJ1-2|-|TRBD1
TGTGCCACCAGTGACCCAGGGACAGGGGGTCGGGGCTACACCTTC
CATSDPGTGGRGYTF
>TRBV4-1|15|TRBJ2-7|-|TRBD2
TGCGCCAGCAGCCAAGGACTAGCGGGGTCGGGAGAGCAGTACTTC
CASSQGLAGSGEQYF
>TRBV14|13|TRBJ2-1|once|-
TGTGCCAGCAGCCCTCCGAGCGCGACCGAGCAGTTCTTC
CASSPPSATEQFF
>TRBV5-6|15|TRBJ1-2|-|-
TGTGCCAGCAGCTTGGTAGGCGGGCGGATCTATGGCTACACCTTC
CASSLVGGRIYGYTF